The source of this TCR beta chain is a study of identical twins. Study-wide results and limits: Donors were not followed over many years; analysis was cross-sectional. Weaker excess sharing between twins was seen in beta out-of-frame sequences. With abundant cord blood beta clonotypes, insertions were fewer; memory repertoires showed no such pattern.

TCRdb processed the 5' RACE reads anew with MiXCR; each CDR3 protein has one entry. There are under 350,000 distinct CDR3 sequences in the sample; 8% to 9.5% occur only once, and around 7.1% lies in the top ten. Many counts were recorded for this clonotype. Its antigen is unidentified. Germline-derived CDR1 and CDR2 are SGHDN and FVKESK. This CDR3 region has 13 residues. V lost 1 base and J lost 0, with 3 bases in between. These data also featured in a second study, about yellow fever vaccine responses in identical twins. That paper states: Twins reportedly showed a vaccine T cell response that seemed partly convergent and partly personalized.

The TCR comes from a woman younger than 30 in good health. Material for sequencing was CD8+ T cells sorted from blood. The chain carries TRBV14 and TRBJ1-1; D not certain. CDR3: CASSQVMNTEAFF. DNA of the CDR3: TGTGCCAGCAGCCAAGTAATGAACACTGAAGCTTTCTTT. Supplemented by reference TRBV14 and TRBJ1-1, the full variable domain reads EAGVTQFPSHSVIEKGQTVTLRCDPISGHDNLYWYRRVMGKEIKFLLHFVKESKQDESGMPNNRFLAERTGGTYSTLKVQPAELEDSGVYFCASSQVMNTEAFFGQGTRLTVV.